Following are 27 T cell receptor beta chains from one sample sequenced in a study of yellow fever vaccine responses in identical twins. MiXCR, run by TCRdb on the RT-PCR reads, gives a single entry per CDR3 protein. The repertoire holds about 23,000 distinct CDR3 sequences, with under 80% as singletons. This sample comprised T cells from blood (PBMCs), unsorted or a sorted subset (not recorded which), obtained before or after yellow fever vaccination (not recorded which). The receptors were sampled from a woman younger than 35 who received the yellow fever vaccine.

This clonotype was counted a single time. V and J are TRBV6-2 or TRBV6-3 and TRBJ1-5; TRBD1 matches 10 bases. Germline V gene sequence: CDR1 MNHEY, CDR2 SVGEGT. CDR3 length: 15 amino acids. J was trimmed by 3 bases and V by 4 bases; bases with no gene match: 3. The CDR3 here is CASSWDRGDNQPQHF. The CDR3 coding sequence is TGTGCCAGCAGTTGGGACAGGGGCGACAATCAGCCCCAGCATTTT.

The V call is TRBV18, the J call TRBJ1-1, with 8 positions matching TRBD1. This CDR3 has 14 amino acids. V shed 6 bases and J 1 base; nucleotides not matched to a gene: 4. Germline V gene data show CDR1 as KGHSH and CDR2 as LQKENI. The CDR3 region is CASSRTGRNTEAFF. In nucleotides, the CDR3 is TGTGCCAGCTCCCGGACAGGGAGGAACACTGAAGCTTTCTTT.

This sequence joins TRBV20-1 and TRBJ2-5, with 8 bases aligning to TRBD1. In germline, CDR1 is DFQATT, CDR2 SNEGSKA (reference sequence). The V and J ends lost 3 bases and 5 bases, in that order; junction bases with no gene match: 11. The CDR3 has 15 amino acids. CDR3 coding DNA: TGCAGTGCTAGCGGGTTCCAGGGGGCCGGTGAGACCCAGTACTTC. Residues: CSASGFQGAGETQYF.

The rearrangement links TRBV6-1 to TRBJ2-5; D gene unclear. The V gene's germline CDR1 is MNHNS and CDR2 SASEGT. The CDR3 totals 14 residues. V gave up 6 bases and J gave up 2 bases, with 13 bases separating them. The CDR3 DNA reads TGTGCCAGCAGGAAGTGGGATAGGCAAGAGACCCAGTACTTC. Its protein is CASRKWDRQETQYF.

The CDR3 is CASSPGRSTNYGYTF. CDR3 nucleotide sequence: TGTGCCAGCTCACCAGGGCGGTCCACTAACTATGGCTACACCTTC. The chain carries TRBV18 and TRBJ1-2, with D hard to call. This CDR3 has 15 residues. Trimming cost V 2 bases and J 0 bases, with 10 bases left between them. The V gene's germline CDR1 is KGHSH and CDR2 LQKENI.

J is TRBJ1-1 and V is TRBV7-2; D remains ambiguous. Trimming pared 6 bases from V and 7 bases from J, leaving 18 bases between. Germline V gene lookup returns CDR1 SGHTA and CDR2 FQGNSA. This CDR3 comprises 14 residues. CDR3 residues: CASRPFMAAIEAFF. The CDR3 DNA reads as TGTGCCAGCAGACCGTTTATGGCCGCTATTGAAGCTTTCTTT.

The V gene is TRBV16, the J gene TRBJ1-6; no reliable D call. Trimming pared 4 bases from V and 0 bases from J, leaving 10 bases between. Germline-derived CDR1 and CDR2 are KGHSY and FQNENV. This CDR3 is 16 amino acids long. CDR3 sequence: CASSRQVPSYNSPLHF. The CDR3 DNA follows: TGTGCCAGCAGCCGGCAAGTCCCCTCCTATAATTCACCCCTCCACTTT.

The rearrangement joins TRBV20-1 to TRBJ2-3, with 7 bases fitting TRBD2. V gave up 3 bases and J gave up 4 bases; unmatched junction bases: 13. Germline V gene data show CDR1 as DFQATT and CDR2 as SNEGSKA (reference sequence). The CDR3 is 16 residues long. In DNA form, the CDR3 reads TGCAGTGCTAGTTTCTTTGGTCGGGGGGAATCAGATACGCAGTATTTT. This gives the protein CSASFFGRGESDTQYF.

The V and J genes are TRBV2 and TRBJ1-2, with D uncertain. Between the trimmed V and J ends, which lost 7 bases and 1 base, there was a span of 4 bases. The CDR3 consists of 11 residues. The germline V gene encodes CDR1 SNHLY and CDR2 FYNNEI. The CDR3 bases are TGTGCCAGCAATAATAACTATGGCTACACCTTC. Protein product: CASNNNYGYTF.

This rearrangement joins TRBV5-1 to TRBJ2-7; 11 nucleotides agree with TRBD2. CDR3 length equals 15 residues. V dropped 2 bases and J dropped 5; count of bases not matched to a gene: 6. Germline CDR1 is SGHRS and CDR2 is YFSETQ. As DNA, the CDR3 is TGCGCCAGCAGCTTTAGGCTAGCGGGAGGCCACGAGCAGTACTTC. Translation: CASSFRLAGGHEQYF.

The chain is built from TRBV28 and TRBJ2-7; TRBD1 agrees at 7 bases. Germline V gene sequence: CDR1 MDHEN, CDR2 SYDVKM. The CDR3 is 14 residues long. After removal of 2 bases from V and 3 bases from J, the junction contained 4 bases not matched to a gene. The CDR3 protein is CASSLGQVNYEQYV. CDR3 in DNA: TGTGCCAGCAGTTTAGGACAGGTGAACTACGAGCAGTACGTC.

The V gene is TRBV6-2 or TRBV6-3, the J gene TRBJ2-1, with TRBD2 matching over 9 bases. Germline V lookup: CDR1 MNHEY, CDR2 SVGEGT. V shed 2 bases and J 9 bases; nucleotides not matched to a gene: 11. The CDR3 is 16 residues long. In DNA form, the CDR3 reads TGTGCCAGCAGTTACGAATCTAGCGGGGCGGGAAGTGAGCAGTTCTTC. It yields the protein CASSYESSGAGSEQFF.

The rearrangement links TRBV4-2 to TRBJ2-1; D is possibly TRBD2 (6 bases). The germline gives CDR1 LGHNA, CDR2 YNFKEQ. V was shortened by 3 bases and J by 7 bases, with 19 bases between the two germline ends. The CDR3 is 16 amino acids. The CDR3 loop reads CASSQGPGGEGNEQFF. CDR3 coding DNA: TGTGCCAGCAGCCAGGGCCCCGGCGGGGAAGGGAATGAGCAGTTCTTC.

V gene TRBV18 combines with J gene TRBJ1-5; no reliable D call. V was pared by 2 bases and J by 3 bases, with 14 bases between. The CDR3 runs 16 residues. Germline V CDR1 and CDR2: KGHSH, LQKENI. In DNA, the CDR3 is TGTGCCAGCTCACCATTCGGGCAGCTGAACAATCAGCCCCAGCATTTT. Protein sequence: CASSPFGQLNNQPQHF.

The V and J genes are TRBV11-3 and TRBJ2-5; no firm D call. Looked up from germline, CDR1 is SGHNT and CDR2 is YENEEA. The V end was cut by 5 bases, the J end by 1 base, with 14 bases between. The CDR3 has 15 amino acids. The CDR3 reads CASSPRLGPQETQYF. DNA of the CDR3: TGTGCCAGCAGCCCAAGGTTGGGCCCCCAAGAGACCCAGTACTTC.

The V gene is TRBV9, the J gene TRBJ2-1, with 9 bases aligning to TRBD2. With V trimmed by 0 bases and J by 0 bases, 1 base remained unmatched. Germline-derived CDR1 and CDR2 are SGDLS and YYNGEE. This CDR3 is 16 amino acids long. The CDR3 DNA is TGTGCCAGCAGCGTAGGCGGGAGGGGCTCCTACAATGAGCAGTTCTTC. It specifies CASSVGGRGSYNEQFF.

J is TRBJ2-3 and V is TRBV10-3, with a possible D match to TRBD1 (6 bases). This CDR3 contains 13 residues. Trimming took 7 bases from V and 2 from J, leaving 10 bases between them. Germline CDR1 reads ENHRY; CDR2 reads SYGVKD. The chain's CDR3 is CAIMGAVTDTQYF. DNA for the CDR3: TGTGCCATCATGGGGGCCGTCACAGATACGCAGTATTTT.

A few counts support this clonotype. The CDR3 nucleotides are TGTGCCAGCAGCTCTACTAGCGGGGGCTCCTACAATGAGCAGTTCTTC. Translation gives CASSSTSGGSYNEQFF. The V call is TRBV7-6, the J call TRBJ2-1; 11 bases fit TRBD2. The CDR3 loop spans 16 amino acids. Per germline, CDR1 SGHVS and CDR2 FNYEAQ. V gave up 4 bases and J gave up 0 bases; unmatched junction bases: 2.

The chain employs TRBV28 and TRBJ1-6; a possible D gene is TRBD1 (6 bases). V was pared by 6 bases and J by 8 bases, with 20 bases between. The CDR3 runs to 16 residues. From germline, CDR1 is MDHEN and CDR2 SYDVKM. The CDR3 DNA reads as TGTGCCAGCAGGGGGGCGACAGGCTATAGAGATTCACCCCTCCACTTT. This encodes CASRGATGYRDSPLHF.

This clonotype was recorded once. V gene TRBV2 combines with J gene TRBJ2-7; weak D call: TRBD1 (6 bases). CDR3 length: 15 residues. Trimming took off 2 bases at V and 2 bases at J, with 13 bases between the two ends. Germline V CDR1 and CDR2: SNHLY, FYNNEI. The CDR3 sequence is CASSESATGTYEQYF. DNA of the CDR3: TGTGCCAGCAGTGAATCTGCGACAGGTACCTACGAGCAGTACTTC.

In DNA form, the CDR3 reads TGTGCCAGCAGTTACAACAGTAATCAGCCCCAGCATTTT. Translating gives CASSYNSNQPQHF. The rearrangement joins TRBV6-5 to TRBJ1-5; no clear D gene. The CDR3 is made up of 13 amino acids. With 2 bases removed from V and 4 bases from J, the gap between germline ends came to 6 bases. The V gene's germline CDR1 is MNHEY and CDR2 SVGAGI.

The genes are TRBV10-1 and TRBJ2-7; D gene ambiguous. CDR1 is WNHNN, CDR2 SYGVQD, per germline (reference sequence). The V end lost 6 bases, the J end lost 3 bases, and 9 bases lay between the germline ends. This CDR3 has 12 amino acids. CDR3 region: CASSRSSYEQYF. CDR3 bases: TGCGCCAGCAGCAGGAGCAGCTACGAGCAGTACTTC.

The chain recombines TRBV12-3 or TRBV12-4 with TRBJ2-1; 10 bases align to TRBD2. Trimming at V came to 2 bases and at J to 4 bases, leaving 5 bases not matched to a gene. CDR3 size: 16 residues. This CDR3 reads CASSLPGTSEYNEQFF. The CDR3 DNA is TGTGCCAGCAGTTTACCCGGGACTAGCGAATACAATGAGCAGTTCTTC.

The V call is TRBV11-1, the J call TRBJ2-7; TRBD2 matches at 14 bases. Germline values: CDR1 SGHAT, CDR2 FQDESV (reference sequence). The CDR3 runs 16 residues. V was clipped by 5 bases and J by 4 bases; unmatched bases: 7. CDR3 amino acids: CASSLQTSGRVYEQYF. For the CDR3, the DNA is TGTGCCAGCAGCCTTCAGACTAGCGGGAGGGTATACGAGCAGTACTTC.

The rearrangement uses TRBV29-1 and TRBJ2-6; D is undetermined. V was trimmed by 7 bases and J by 2 bases, leaving 9 bases between them. The CDR3 totals 13 residues. The V gene's germline CDR1 is SQVTM and CDR2 ANQGSEA. As DNA, the CDR3 is TGCAGCGCGTTGGTGGCTGGGGCCAACGTCCTGACTTTC. It specifies CSALVAGANVLTF.

This chain links TRBV6-5 with TRBJ2-2; tentatively, D is TRBD1 (6 bases). The CDR3 runs 14 residues. Germline V gene sequence: CDR1 MNHEY, CDR2 SVGAGI. V dropped 2 bases and J dropped 4 bases, with 8 bases sitting between them. CDR3 in amino acids: CASSYGGRTGELFF. CDR3 nucleotides: TGTGCCAGCAGTTACGGGGGCCGCACCGGGGAGCTGTTTTTT.

This clonotype came up once. The chain carries TRBV29-1 and TRBJ2-3; 10 nucleotides align to TRBD2. The CDR3 runs 19 residues. Unmatched junction bases numbered 17, after V lost 5 bases and J lost 0 bases. The V gene's germline CDR1 is SQVTM and CDR2 ANQGSEA. The DNA of the CDR3 is TGCAGCGTTCTCCCCCCCCCTAGCGGGGGTTCCCCTAGCACAGATACGCAGTATTTT. Encoded protein: CSVLPPPSGGSPSTDTQYF.